This T cell receptor (beta chain) was found in a study of identical twins. To note about this clonotype: The antigen remains undetermined.

Germline V gene lookup returns CDR1 LGHNT and CDR2 FRNRAP. This CDR3 spans 12 amino acids. Trimming stripped 6 bases from V and 4 bases from J, with 9 bases between. MiXCR, run by TCRdb on the 5' RACE reads, gives a single entry per CDR3 protein. The sample records about 660,000 distinct CDR3 sequences, 8.6% being singletons. Study conclusions and caveats: A lower insertion count was a feature of abundant cord blood beta clonotypes, with no such feature in memory repertoires.

The sample was also reused in another study, on yellow fever vaccine responses in identical twins. From that report: Convergence reportedly seemed to mark part of the twins' vaccine T cell response, with personalization marking the rest.

The sample taken for sequencing was PBMCs. The V gene is TRBV12-5, the J gene TRBJ2-5; no definite D call. This TCR came from a woman under 30 in good health. CDR3 region: CASGHGLETQYF. CDR3 DNA sequence: TGTGCTAGTGGCCACGGTTTAGAGACCCAGTACTTC.